The source of this TCR beta chain is a study of blood T cell repertoires in COVID-19. Overall study: In each case, the material was cDNA or gDNA derived from T cells, B-cell-depleted T cells, or PBMCs.

Clones were sequenced by immunoSEQ multiplex PCR, and TCRdb holds only the in-frame ones, with some missing. The sample shows fewer than 200,000 clones, more than 85% of them seen only once. Cohorts were determined from participant-reported clinical history. The CDR3 has 15 amino acids. The germline gives CDR1 MRHNA, CDR2 SNTAGT. Trimming cost V 3 bases and J 2 bases; bases outside gene matches: 5. The chain joins TRBV6-4 to TRBJ2-3; TRBD2 matches 7 bases. Input material: PBMCs or T cells enriched from blood (not recorded which). This TCR derives from a human donor with acute COVID-19. The donor label of this sample is uncertain. CDR3: CASSEAAGHTDTQYF. In DNA form, the CDR3 reads TGTGCCAGCAGTGAGGCAGCGGGGCACACAGATACGCAGTATTTT.